This T cell receptor beta chain was sequenced in a study of response to subunit inactivated influenza vaccine. TCRdb re-analysed the RT-PCR reads in MiXCR, keeping a single row per CDR3 protein. The data contain hundreds of thousands of distinct CDR3 sequences, around 13% of them singletons. The sample holds many counts of this clonotype. Its antigen is unidentified. The V gene lost 2 bases and the J gene lost 7 bases, with 15 bases spanning the gap. Per the germline V gene, CDR1 is DFQATT and CDR2 is SNEGSKA (reference sequence). The CDR3 runs to 14 residues. General study findings and limits: There was a suggestion from the authors that each seasonal influenza vaccination recruits few new T cells.

The source material was PBMCs from blood, sampled approximately 15 days before vaccination. The J gene is TRBJ2-1, the V gene TRBV20-1, with D possibly matching TRBD2 (6 bases). The receptor's source is a man aged 45-65 years who received an inactivated influenza vaccine. CDR3 region: CSARSPRGGNEQFF. The CDR3 DNA reads TGCAGTGCTAGATCACCACGAGGAGGGAATGAGCAGTTCTTC.